These 5 T cell receptor beta chains share one sample of origin, sequenced in a study of blood T cell repertoires in COVID-19. Here immunoSEQ multiplex PCR was the method, and the copy in TCRdb shows in-frame clones only, minus some. The data hold about 170,000 clones, with 79% observed a single time. Input material: PBMCs or T cells enriched from blood (not recorded which). These receptors originate from a woman between 65 and 79 years old in a cohort exposed to, infected with or recovered from COVID-19 (not recorded which).

CDR3 region: CASRAGGIAFF. The DNA of the CDR3 is TGTGCCAGCAGGGCGGGGGGGATTGCTTTCTTT. The chain carries TRBV6-4 and TRBJ1-1, with D possibly TRBD1 on 5 matching bases. Germline CDR1 MRHNA, CDR2 SNTAGT. Trimming took 6 bases from V and 11 from J, leaving 13 bases between them. The CDR3 loop spans 11 amino acids.

The chain joins TRBV6-1 to TRBJ1-2; TRBD1 is a possible D gene (5 bases). Per the germline V gene, CDR1 is MNHNS and CDR2 is SASEGT. CDR3 length equals 13 residues. Trimming pared 1 base from V and 5 bases from J, leaving 8 bases between. The CDR3 DNA reads TGTGCCAGCAGTGAAGTGGCAGGGTATGGCTACACCTTC. Its protein product is CASSEVAGYGYTF.

The CDR3 sequence is CASSQQQGNYGYTF. As DNA, the CDR3 is TGTGCCAGCAGCCAACAACAGGGAAACTATGGCTACACCTTC. J is TRBJ1-2 and V is TRBV4-2; TRBD1 is a possible D gene (6 bases). CDR3 size: 14 residues. Germline V lookup: CDR1 LGHNA, CDR2 YNFKEQ. Between the trimmed V and J ends, which lost 2 bases and 2 bases, there was a span of 9 bases.

The chain carries TRBV6-5 and TRBJ1-6; 10 bases map to TRBD1. Germline CDR1 MNHEY, CDR2 SVGAGI. The trim removed 9 bases at V and 8 bases at J, leaving 4 bases unmatched. The CDR3 consists of 13 residues. The CDR3, as DNA: TGTGCCAGTTCCGGGACAGGGGATTCACCCCTCCACTTT. Protein sequence: CASSGTGDSPLHF.

The J gene is TRBJ2-7, the V gene TRBV6-5; TRBD2 might be the D (6 bases). V shed 6 bases and J shed 3 bases, with 12 bases lying between them. Germline CDR1 MNHEY, CDR2 SVGAGI. The CDR3 has 13 amino acids. The CDR3 spells CASRVMEGYEQYF. The CDR3 DNA is TGTGCCAGCAGGGTGATGGAGGGCTACGAGCAGTACTTC.